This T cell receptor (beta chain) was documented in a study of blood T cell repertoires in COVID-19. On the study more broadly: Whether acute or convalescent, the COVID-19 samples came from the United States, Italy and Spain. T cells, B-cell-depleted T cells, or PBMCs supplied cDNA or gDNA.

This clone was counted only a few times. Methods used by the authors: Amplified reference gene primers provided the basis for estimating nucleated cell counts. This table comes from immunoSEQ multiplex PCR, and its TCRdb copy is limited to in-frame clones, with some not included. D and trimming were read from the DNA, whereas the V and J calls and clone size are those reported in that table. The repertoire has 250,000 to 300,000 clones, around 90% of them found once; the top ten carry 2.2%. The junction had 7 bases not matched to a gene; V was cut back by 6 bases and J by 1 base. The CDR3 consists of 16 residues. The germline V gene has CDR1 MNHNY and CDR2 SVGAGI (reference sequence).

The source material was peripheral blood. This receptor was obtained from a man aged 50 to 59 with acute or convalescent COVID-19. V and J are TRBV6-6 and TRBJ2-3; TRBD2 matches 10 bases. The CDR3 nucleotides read TGTGCCAGCAGCCCAAAGCGGGGGGGCCGCACAGATACGCAGTATTTT. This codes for CASSPKRGGRTDTQYF.